This TCR beta chain was obtained from a study of Tregs in tolerant kidney transplant recipients. Here immunoSEQ multiplex PCR was the method, and the copy in TCRdb shows in-frame clones only, minus some. The sample shows roughly 52,000 clones, approximately 90% of them seen only once. J was trimmed by 6 bases and V by 5 bases; bases with no gene match: 1. The CDR3 consists of 11 residues. The germline V gene has CDR1 SEHNR and CDR2 FQNEAQ (reference sequence). Related graft donors supplied nonmyeloablative bone marrow transplants, and mixed chimerism was transient. Unstimulated Tregs (CD4+CD25+CD127-) and CD4+CD25- non-Tregs were sorted from PBMCs.

This chain links TRBV7-9 with TRBJ2-7, with TRBD1 matching 7 bases. Sequencing used CD8+ T cells from blood (PBMCs), obtained 24 months after the transplant. This sequence was found in a human patient who received a combined kidney and bone marrow transplant. Some T cells could come from the graft donor. The CDR3 reads CASSRTGEQYF. The CDR3 DNA sequence: TGTGCCAGCAGCCGGACAGGCGAGCAGTACTTC.